Listed below are T cell receptor beta chains from one sample, sequenced in a study of blood T cell repertoires in COVID-19. Sequencing used immunoSEQ multiplex PCR; TCRdb keeps in-frame clones, though not all of them. The sample contains about 110,000 clones, over 75% of which appear only once. Source material: peripheral blood. The source of these receptors is a woman between 70 and 85 years old with acute or convalescent COVID-19. Each CDR3 is given with its conserved first and last residue. Each record gives: D gene, clone size, V gene, J gene, CDR3 DNA, CDR3 protein. D genes are given only for firm matches. A row's size may be missing; if present it is once, few, many or a size class.

NA,NA,TRBV10-3,TRBJ2-1,TGTGCCATCAGCATGGGACTTGAGGAGCAGTTCTTC,CAISMGLEEQFF
TRBD1,NA,TRBV7-2,TRBJ2-5,TGTGCCAGTGACGGACAGGGAATGGAGGAGACCCAGTACTTC,CASDGQGMEETQYF
TRBD1,NA,TRBV19,TRBJ1-5,TGTGCCAGTAGTATATACACCGGGACAGGTGATCAGCCCCAGCATTTT,CASSIYTGTGDQPQHF
TRBD1,once,TRBV18,TRBJ1-2,TGTGCCAGCTCACCACAACCGGGGACAGGGGTTTTCGGCTACACCTTC,CASSPQPGTGVFGYTF
TRBD1,NA,TRBV19,TRBJ2-2,TGTGCCAGTAGTAGGTCGGACAGGGTGAACACCGGGGAGCTGTTTTTT,CASSRSDRVNTGELFF
NA,few,TRBV4-1,TRBJ1-2,TGCGCCAGCAGCCAAGATCAGGGCCAGACCACATCTAACTATGGCTACACCTTC,CASSQDQGQTTSNYGYTF
NA,NA,TRBV21-1,TRBJ1-1,TGTGCCAGCAGCAAAGCAGATGTCGGAGACCTTTTGAACACTGAAGCTTTCTTT,CASSKADVGDLLNTEAFF
NA,NA,TRBV4-2,TRBJ2-7,TGTGCCAGCAGCCAAGATATAACGGGAGCCTACGAGCAGTACTTC,CASSQDITGAYEQYF
NA,NA,TRBV13,TRBJ2-3,TGTGCCAGCAGTATGAGGGGCACAGATACGCAGTATTTT,CASSMRGTDTQYF
TRBD2,NA,TRBV7-8,TRBJ2-1,TGTGCCAGCAGTCTTGGGAGGGACTCCTACAATGAGCAGTTCTTC,CASSLGRDSYNEQFF
TRBD1,NA,TRBV19,TRBJ2-1,TGTGCCAGTCACCCGACAGGGGGCGGAGGGCAGTTCTTC,CASHPTGGGGQFF
NA,NA,TRBV3-1/TRBV3-2,TRBJ2-1,TGTGCCAGCAGCCAAGAGTCGTCAGGCGAGCAGTTCTTC,CASSQESSGEQFF
TRBD1,NA,TRBV24-1,TRBJ1-2,TGTGCCACCAGTGTCACAGGGGGCATAGGTGGCTACACCTTC,CATSVTGGIGGYTF
NA,NA,TRBV5-5,TRBJ2-5,TGTGCCAGCAGCTTGGGTCCTCAAGAGACCCAGTACTTC,CASSLGPQETQYF
NA,NA,TRBV3-1/TRBV3-2,TRBJ2-2,TGTGCCAGCAGCCCCCGAGGACAGTCGAACACCGGGGAGCTGTTTTTT,CASSPRGQSNTGELFF
NA,few,TRBV7-9,TRBJ1-3,TGTGCCAGCAGCTTAGGTGGGGGGACGGCTGGAAACACCATATATTTT,CASSLGGGTAGNTIYF
NA,few,TRBV29-1,TRBJ2-5,TGCAGCGTTGAAGAGGGCAGGGGAGAGACCCAGTACTTC,CSVEEGRGETQYF
NA,NA,TRBV18,TRBJ2-7,TGTGCCAGCTCATCCCCCGGCAGGCCGGTTGAGCAGTACTTC,CASSSPGRPVEQYF
TRBD1,NA,TRBV11-2,TRBJ1-6,TGTGCCAGCAGCCCAGTCCGACAGGGAAGCTCACCCCTCCACTTT,CASSPVRQGSSPLHF
NA,NA,TRBV6-1,TRBJ1-3,TGTGCCAGCAGTGAAAGACGGACAGTCAGCTCTGGAAACACCATATATTTT,CASSERRTVSSGNTIYF
TRBD1,NA,TRBV6-5,TRBJ1-1,TGTGCCAGCAGCGAGAGTGGGACAGGGAAGGCTGAAGCTTTCTTT,CASSESGTGKAEAFF
TRBD1,NA,TRBV7-9,TRBJ1-3,TGTGCCAGCAGCTTTGACCCCATGGACAGGGCAGAAAACACCATATATTTT,CASSFDPMDRAENTIYF
NA,NA,TRBV10-1,TRBJ1-2,TGCGCCAGCAGTGAGCAGGCAAACTATGGCTACACCTTC,CASSEQANYGYTF
NA,NA,TRBV27,TRBJ2-7,TGTGCCAGCAGCCGTACAACCTACGAGCAGTACTTC,CASSRTTYEQYF
TRBD1,NA,TRBV19,TRBJ1-1,TGTGCCAGTAGTCTCCTACACAGGGGGCGGGACACTGAAGCTTTCTTT,CASSLLHRGRDTEAFF